The following is a TCR beta chain sequence with its context. The sample comes from a study of blood T cell repertoires in COVID-19. In the authors' methods: Amplification with reference gene primers provided the estimates of nucleated cell counts. Measured with immunoSEQ multiplex PCR; TCRdb has only the in-frame clones, and not every one. Clone size and V and J calls were adopted from that table, with D and trimming inferred from the DNA. This table has about 420,000 clones, 80% to 90% appearing once. The Seattle patients joined while their infection was active and were tracked longitudinally afterward. V dropped 4 bases and J dropped 5 bases, with 15 bases sitting between them. This CDR3 region has 14 residues. The V gene's germline CDR1 is WSHSY and CDR2 SAAADI.

This clonotype was obtained from a young man with COVID-19, enrolled during active disease. The chain has TRBV10-2 and TRBJ2-7; D is uncertain. The sequencing sample was made of peripheral blood. The CDR3 region is CASSVRSPLDEQYF. DNA of the CDR3: TGCGCCAGCAGTGTGAGAAGCCCCCTGGACGAGCAGTACTTC.